This is a list of T cell receptor beta chains from one sample in a study of somatic mutations in cytotoxic T cells in rheumatoid arthritis. Libraries were prepared by immunoSEQ multiplex PCR; TCRdb keeps only in-frame clonotypes and omits some of them. The repertoire holds some 38,000 clones, with about 80% as singletons. The material sequenced was CD8+ T cells sorted from blood. The source of these receptors is a man between 35 and 55 years old in good health. Both conserved end residues are part of each CDR3. A D gene is named only where the DNA matches it firmly. Clone size is given for some rows only: seen once, a few or many times, or a class if the clone is expanded.

TRBJ2-7,TRBV5-4,NA,TRBD1,CASSLPGQLPYEQYF,TGTGCCAGCAGCTTACCGGGACAGCTCCCCTACGAGCAGTACTTC
TRBJ2-4,TRBV5-8,NA,NA,CASSLEQKDIQYF,TGTGCCAGCAGCTTGGAGCAGAAAGACATTCAGTACTTC
TRBJ1-2,TRBV7-9,NA,TRBD1,CASSFRPDRAIGYTF,TGTGCCAGCAGCTTCAGACCAGACAGGGCTATTGGCTACACCTTC
TRBJ2-1,TRBV5-6,once,NA,CASSREGAGYNEQFF,TGTGCCAGCAGCCGGGAAGGAGCAGGCTACAATGAGCAGTTCTTC
TRBJ2-7,TRBV9,few,TRBD2,CASSVSGADYEQYF,TGTGCCAGCAGCGTGAGCGGGGCCGACTACGAGCAGTACTTC
TRBJ2-7,TRBV5-1,NA,TRBD2,CASSPGLAGDEQYF,TGCGCCAGCAGCCCCGGACTAGCGGGAGACGAGCAGTACTTC
TRBJ2-3,TRBV11-3,NA,TRBD2,CASSTRLAGVTDTQYF,TGTGCCAGCAGCACGCGACTAGCGGGAGTCACAGATACGCAGTATTTT
TRBJ2-7,TRBV19,NA,TRBD1,CASSTQGALYEQYF,TGTGCCAGTAGTACTCAGGGGGCGCTTTACGAGCAGTACTTC
TRBJ2-3,TRBV20-1,NA,NA,CSARGTDTQYF,TGCAGTGCTAGGGGCACAGATACGCAGTATTTT
TRBJ2-7,TRBV6-1,NA,NA,CASTANYGYEQYF,TGTGCCAGCACGGCCAACTACGGATACGAGCAGTACTTC
TRBJ2-4,TRBV2,NA,NA,CASRDRPAKNIQYF,TGTGCCAGCCGAGACAGGCCAGCCAAAAACATTCAGTACTTC
TRBJ1-1,TRBV6-1,NA,NA,CASSVGSMNTEAFF,TGTGCCAGCAGTGTCGGCTCCATGAACACTGAAGCTTTCTTT
TRBJ1-1,TRBV7-9,once,NA,CAVAGVGKPEAFF,TGTGCCGTCGCGGGGGTCGGGAAACCTGAAGCTTTCTTT
TRBJ2-3,TRBV2,NA,TRBD2,CASTQGLAGSDTQYF,TGTGCCAGCACTCAAGGACTAGCGGGATCAGATACGCAGTATTTT